The clone carrying this T cell receptor beta chain appeared many times. Antigen specificity is unknown. This entry is derived from a study of Graves' ophthalmopathy and Graves' hyperthyroidism. Whole-study findings and limits: Blood also harbored most expanded thyroid clonotypes above 0.001 frequency. In separating ophthalmopathy from stable hyperthyroidism, a 13-signature model achieved about 91% sensitivity and 81.08% specificity.

CDR3 length: 15 residues. V was trimmed by 4 bases and J by 4 bases, leaving 16 bases between them. The authors amplified TCR beta CDR3 regions from RNA transcripts. First-round RT-PCR used HTBI primers; second-round multiplex PCR followed. A single record per CDR3 protein comes from TCRdb applying MiXCR to the multiplex PCR reads. This sample has 300,000 to 350,000 distinct CDR3 sequences, with roughly 15% found just once. The sample comprised peripheral blood. The chain recombines TRBV12-3 or TRBV12-4 with TRBJ2-5; D might be TRBD2 (5 bases). The sequence was collected from an adult man with Graves' ophthalmopathy. CDR3 amino acids: CASSSQTFGGETQYF. The DNA of the CDR3 is TGTGCCAGCAGTTCCCAGACATTCGGAGGAGAGACCCAGTACTTC.